The T cell receptor beta chain described here comes from a study of vaccination and CD4 T cells after COVID-19. An Oncomine TCR Beta short-read assay was used to sequence the DNA from cultured CD4+ T cells. TCRdb analysed the PCR reads with MiXCR anew, one entry per CDR3 protein. The sample holds about 15,000 distinct CDR3 sequences; about a fifth are singletons and the top ten take 12%. Concerning this clonotype itself: Its cognate antigen is unknown.

Stated treatment: roughly 10-day PBMC culture with coronavirus spike peptide pools or control peptides (ViraFEST assay). The sequence was collected from a human donor who received a COVID-19 vaccine. The sample in question was CD4+ T cells from blood, cultured in vitro, obtained before SARS-CoV-2 vaccination.

The CDR3 DNA reads TGTGCCAGCAGTTCGGCGACTAGCGGCTCCTACGAGCAGTACTTC. Protein product: CASSSATSGSYEQYF. The chain has TRBV6-5 and TRBJ2-7; TRBD2 aligns across 9 bases. Germline V CDR1 and CDR2: MNHEY, SVGAGI. The CDR3 consists of 15 residues. The trim removed 4 bases at V and 0 bases at J, leaving 4 bases unmatched.